This T cell receptor (beta chain) was recorded in a study of blood T cell repertoires in COVID-19. The repertoire was sequenced with immunoSEQ multiplex PCR; TCRdb's copy has only in-frame clones and lacks some. The sample has roughly 100,000 clones; about 86% are singletons. Trimming cost V 4 bases and J 4 bases; bases outside gene matches: 7. Germline lookup yields CDR1 SGHRS and CDR2 YFSETQ. The CDR3 loop spans 14 amino acids. Sequencing was carried out using peripheral blood. The clonotype comes from an elderly man with acute or convalescent COVID-19. V is TRBV5-1 and J is TRBJ1-2, with TRBD1 matching over 7 bases. The CDR3 DNA reads TGCGCCAGCAGCCCACAGGGGTCAGGCTATGGCTACACCTTC. Its protein is CASSPQGSGYGYTF. The variable domain in full, with the rest retrieved from reference TRBV5-1 and TRBJ1-2, is KAGVTQTPRYLIKTRGQQVTLSCSPISGHRSVSWYQQTPGQGLQFLFEYFSETQRNKGNFPGRFSGRQFSNSRSEMNVSTLELGDSALYLCASSPQGSGYGYTFGSGTRLTVV.